The 32 T cell receptor beta chains below all came from one sample that was sequenced in a study of T-cell reconstitution after alpha-beta-depleted transplantation in children. The TCRbeta library incorporated unique molecular identifiers. TCRdb re-derived calls from the PCR reads in MiXCR, one entry per CDR3 protein. The data contain roughly 350,000 distinct CDR3 sequences, over 9% of them singletons. Sequenced here: PBMCs from the stem cell graft donor, sampled from the stem cell graft. The receptors originated from a human donor who donated a stem cell graft to a child with acute lymphoblastic leukemia.

This clonotype was found many times. The chain combines TRBV28 with TRBJ2-5; tentative D call: TRBD1 (6 bases). Germline V gene sequence: CDR1 MDHEN, CDR2 SYDVKM. The length of the CDR3 is 12 residues. CDR3 region: CAINRDSETQYF. The CDR3 bases are TGTGCAATAAACAGGGATTCGGAGACCCAGTACTTC.

This clonotype has at least ten counts. V gene TRBV7-2 combines with J gene TRBJ2-1; D perhaps matches TRBD1 (6 bases). The CDR3 is 13 residues long. The V end lost 1 base, the J end lost 9 bases, and 10 bases lay between the germline ends. Germline lookup yields CDR1 SGHTA and CDR2 FQGNSA. CDR3 sequence reads: CASSLGPGVEQFF. CDR3 DNA: TGTGCCAGCAGCTTAGGTCCAGGGGTTGAGCAGTTCTTC.

This clonotype was observed many times. The chain uses TRBV7-9 and TRBJ2-7; D possibly corresponds to TRBD1 (5 bases). CDR3 size: 14 residues. The V end lost 2 bases, the J end lost 1 base, and 9 bases lay between the germline ends. Germline CDR1 reads SEHNR; CDR2 reads FQNEAQ (reference sequence). DNA of the CDR3: TGTGCCAGCAGCTTATTGGGGCAGTCCTACGAGCAGTACTTC. It codes for CASSLLGQSYEQYF. Together with reference TRBV7-9 and TRBJ2-7, the CDR3 gives the full variable domain: DTGVSQNPRHKITKRGQNVTFRCDPISEHNRLYWYRQTLGQGPEFLTYFQNEAQLEKSRLLSDRFSAERPKGSFSTLEIQRTEQGDSAMYLCASSLLGQSYEQYFGPGTRLTVT.

The chain links TRBV12-5 to TRBJ2-3; 12 positions match TRBD2. Trimming took 6 bases from V and 4 from J; bases not matched to a gene: 5. The CDR3 extends over 15 amino acids. The germline gives CDR1 LGHNT, CDR2 FRNRAP. Here the CDR3 reads CASGPTSGRPDTQYF. The CDR3 region has the DNA TGTGCTAGTGGACCTACTAGCGGGAGGCCAGATACGCAGTATTTT.

This clonotype was observed a handful of times. The chain links TRBV10-2 to TRBJ2-7; 8 nucleotides agree with TRBD2. V lost 4 bases to trimming and J lost 3 bases; unmatched junction nucleotides: 11. The CDR3 is made up of 16 amino acids. Per the germline V gene, CDR1 is WSHSY and CDR2 is SAAADI. Here the CDR3 reads CASSGRPAGVGYEQYF. The CDR3 nucleotides are TGCGCCAGCAGTGGTCGCCCAGCGGGGGTGGGCTACGAGCAGTACTTC.

The chain employs TRBV6-1 and TRBJ1-1; D gene ambiguous. The CDR3 covers 12 residues. Germline CDR1 is MNHNS and CDR2 is SASEGT. V lost 4 bases and J 7 bases, leaving 10 bases between the germline ends. The CDR3 loop is CASSVTSYEAFF. The DNA for the CDR3 is TGTGCCAGCAGTGTAACCTCGTATGAAGCTTTCTTT.

J is TRBJ2-7 and V is TRBV10-3; 9 bases agree with TRBD2. The CDR3 covers 15 residues. V lost 3 bases, J lost 2 bases, and 5 bases stayed unmatched. Per the germline V gene, CDR1 is ENHRY and CDR2 is SYGVKD. The CDR3 here is CAISDTSGSTYEQYF. The CDR3 coding sequence is TGTGCCATCAGTGACACTAGCGGGTCAACCTACGAGCAGTACTTC.

The V and J genes are TRBV28 and TRBJ2-5; D is perhaps TRBD1 or TRBD2 (5 bases each). V was shortened by 3 bases and J by 0 bases, with 23 bases between the two germline ends. The CDR3 extends over 19 amino acids. Germline V gene data show CDR1 as MDHEN and CDR2 as SYDVKM. In DNA, the CDR3 is TGTGCCAGCAGTTTTACCTCTGGGGGAGCAGGACCGTACCAAGAGACCCAGTACTTC. Translated, it gives CASSFTSGGAGPYQETQYF.

There are a few counts of this clonotype. The J gene is TRBJ2-7, the V gene TRBV12-3 or TRBV12-4; tentative D call: TRBD2 (7 bases). The V gene lost 6 bases and the J gene lost 3 bases, with 15 bases spanning the gap. This CDR3 comprises 14 residues. For the CDR3, the DNA is TGTGCCAGCAGCGGGGGGCGTGGTGGCTACGAGCAGTACTTC. Translating gives CASSGGRGGYEQYF.

The chain links TRBV5-1 to TRBJ2-3, with D possibly matching TRBD1 (6 bases). Germline CDR1 is SGHRS and CDR2 is YFSETQ. The CDR3 sequence is 19 residues long. Trimming removed 6 bases at V and 0 bases at J, with 26 bases between. The CDR3 reads CASTIRGVVGVYSTDTQYF. Written as DNA, the CDR3 is TGCGCCAGCACCATCAGGGGCGTTGTCGGGGTGTACAGCACAGATACGCAGTATTTT.

The V call is TRBV15, the J call TRBJ2-3; D may be TRBD1 or TRBD2 (5 bases each). V was trimmed by 5 bases and J by 1 base, leaving 13 bases between them. The CDR3 contains 15 residues. Germline assignment: CDR1 LNHNV and CDR2 YYDKDF (reference sequence). CDR3 sequence reads: CATSSHRGGTDTQYF. DNA of the CDR3: TGTGCCACCAGCTCCCACCGGGGCGGCACAGATACGCAGTATTTT.

This clonotype showed up just a few times. The rearrangement uses TRBV28 and TRBJ2-7, with D possibly matching TRBD1 (6 bases). V was clipped by 8 bases and J by 3 bases, with 14 bases between them. Germline CDR1 reads MDHEN; CDR2 reads SYDVKM. The CDR3 totals 13 residues. The CDR3 nucleotides read TGTGCCAGCGTAGCGACAGGTGACTACGAGCAGTACTTC. It encodes CASVATGDYEQYF.

This clonotype was seen a few times. The chain employs TRBV20-1 and TRBJ1-5; TRBD1 matches at 8 bases. The length of the CDR3 is 15 residues. The junction had 8 bases not matched to a gene; V was cut back by 3 bases and J by 4 bases. In germline, CDR1 is DFQATT, CDR2 SNEGSKA (reference sequence). The CDR3 nucleotides are TGCAGTGCTAGGGACCCCGGGACAGGAAATCAGCCCCAGCATTTT. Translation gives CSARDPGTGNQPQHF.

The rearrangement joins TRBV27 to TRBJ1-2; 8 bases agree with TRBD1. Germline values: CDR1 MNHEY, CDR2 SMNVEV (reference sequence). V lost 6 bases, J lost 4 bases, and 13 bases stayed unmatched. This CDR3 region has 16 residues. The CDR3 nucleotides are TGTGCCAGCAGCCCAGGCCAGGGGGCGCAGGCCTATGGCTACACCTTC. This gives the protein CASSPGQGAQAYGYTF.

The V call is TRBV5-1, the J call TRBJ2-1; 14 bases map to TRBD2. Germline-derived CDR1 and CDR2 are SGHRS and YFSETQ. This CDR3 spans 20 amino acids. V gave up 6 bases and J gave up 1 base; unmatched junction bases: 15. Here the CDR3 reads CASTYFQGTSGSSSYNEQFF. The CDR3 coding sequence is TGCGCCAGCACCTACTTTCAGGGGACTAGCGGGAGTTCTTCCTACAATGAGCAGTTCTTC.

This clonotype came up many times. The chain is built from TRBV5-1 and TRBJ1-1, with 9 bases matching TRBD1. After removal of 3 bases from V and 7 bases from J, the junction contained 7 bases not matched to a gene. Germline CDR1 SGHRS, CDR2 YFSETQ. The length of the CDR3 is 14 residues. The CDR3 bases are TGCGCCAGCAGCTGGGGTGGGACAGGGATTGAAGCTTTCTTT. It is translated as CASSWGGTGIEAFF.

The rearrangement links TRBV12-3 or TRBV12-4 to TRBJ2-1, with 8 bases lining up with TRBD2. V shed 6 bases, J shed 7 bases, and the junction held 14 bases outside the gene matches. This CDR3 contains 16 residues. The CDR3 DNA reads TGTGCCAGCAGGACCCAGCCGGGACTAGGAACGAATGAGCAGTTCTTC. Translated, it gives CASRTQPGLGTNEQFF.

The CDR3 DNA is TGCAGTGCTAGAGTCCCACTAGCGGGAGTTTCCATCTCCTACAATGAGCAGTTCTTC. It specifies CSARVPLAGVSISYNEQFF. J is TRBJ2-1 and V is TRBV20-1; 11 bases match TRBD2. The CDR3 contains 19 residues. The germline gives CDR1 DFQATT, CDR2 SNEGSKA (reference sequence). The V gene end was trimmed by 1 base and the J gene end by 0 bases; junction bases not matched to a gene: 11.

This clonotype was counted between two and nine times. The rearrangement links TRBV7-3 to TRBJ1-1; no clear D gene. Germline V gene lookup returns CDR1 SGHTA and CDR2 FQGTGA. The V end was cut by 1 base, the J end by 7 bases, with 13 bases between. The CDR3 loop spans 14 amino acids. The CDR3 DNA reads TGTGCCAGCAGCTTAAACGCTCCTACGGTTGAAGCTTTCTTT. This translates into CASSLNAPTVEAFF.

Ten or more counts support this clonotype. Written as DNA, the CDR3 is TGTGCCAGCAGTTACTCGCGCCCCATAGCCTACAATGAGCAGTTCTTC. It encodes CASSYSRPIAYNEQFF. V gene TRBV6-2 or TRBV6-3 combines with J gene TRBJ2-1; D not certain. Between the trimmed V and J ends, which lost 0 bases and 2 bases, there was a span of 11 bases. This CDR3 is built from 16 residues. Germline V CDR1 and CDR2: MNHEY, SVGEGT.

This clonotype has a handful of counts. This chain links TRBV6-2 or TRBV6-3 with TRBJ1-2; 12 bases align to TRBD1. V dropped 2 bases and J dropped 2; count of bases not matched to a gene: 3. The CDR3 is made up of 16 amino acids. The V gene's germline CDR1 is MNHEY and CDR2 SVGEGT. CDR3 in DNA: TGTGCCAGCAGTTACGGGACAGGGGGCGTGAACTATGGCTACACCTTC. Translated: CASSYGTGGVNYGYTF.

As regards this clonotype: Germline is not matched at one junction end, which may reflect a read error. The J gene is TRBJ1-5, the V gene TRBV4-3; maybe TRBD1 (5 bases). The CDR3 sequence is 14 residues long. Germline V gene sequence: CDR1 LGHNA, CDR2 YSLEER. CDR3 loop: CASSQRQGAQPKHF. The CDR3 region has the DNA TGCGCCAGCAGCCAACGGCAGGGAGCCCAGCCCAAGCATTTT.

This chain links TRBV11-2 with TRBJ2-3; 10 bases line up with TRBD2. J lost 9 bases, V lost 4 bases, and 7 bases had no gene match. CDR1 and CDR2 (germline): SGHAT, FQNNGV. The CDR3 totals 14 residues. The CDR3 DNA is TGTGCCAGCAGCTGGCTAGCGGGAGAGGAGACGCAGTATTTT. It codes for CASSWLAGEETQYF.

The rearrangement joins TRBV27 to TRBJ2-3; D is ambiguous. The V gene lost 8 bases and the J gene lost 0 bases, with 9 bases spanning the gap. Per germline, CDR1 MNHEY and CDR2 SMNVEV (reference sequence). This CDR3 spans 13 amino acids. Written as DNA, the CDR3 is TGTGCCAGCGCCCCACCTAGCACAGATACGCAGTATTTT. Encoded protein: CASAPPSTDTQYF.

This chain uses TRBV5-1 with TRBJ2-5; D is unresolved. The CDR3 loop spans 13 amino acids. Per the germline V gene, CDR1 is SGHRS and CDR2 is YFSETQ. V lost 4 bases and J 2 bases, leaving 9 bases between the germline ends. The CDR3 here is CASSMGLQETQYF. For the CDR3, the DNA is TGCGCCAGCAGCATGGGCCTACAAGAGACCCAGTACTTC.

This clonotype was seen a handful of times. The chain uses TRBV4-1 and TRBJ2-1, with 9 bases identical to TRBD1. Germline loops: CDR1 MGHRA, CDR2 YSYEKL. V trimming: 0 bases; J trimming: 2 bases; junction bases outside the gene matches: 8. This CDR3 has 18 residues. The CDR3 DNA sequence: TGCGCCAGCAGCCAAGAGTTTAGACAGGGGGTTCCCTACAATGAGCAGTTCTTC. This sequence encodes CASSQEFRQGVPYNEQFF.

This clonotype was picked up a small number of times. The J gene is TRBJ2-3, the V gene TRBV12-3 or TRBV12-4, with 11 bases that match TRBD2. Germline trimming cut 4 bases from V and 6 bases from J; bases unmatched to any gene: 9. This CDR3 has 16 residues. The CDR3 here is CASSYLAGGPMDTQYF. CDR3 nucleotides: TGTGCCAGCAGTTACTTAGCGGGAGGGCCGATGGATACGCAGTATTTT.

This clonotype was detected many times. In nucleotides, the CDR3 is TGCAGCGTTGAGGTCGGACCCTACGAGCAGTACTTC. Protein: CSVEVGPYEQYF. The J gene is TRBJ2-7, the V gene TRBV29-1; the D is unclear. The length of the CDR3 is 12 residues. The germline CDR1 and CDR2 sequences are SQVTM and ANQGSEA. V was cut by 3 bases and J by 2 bases, with 8 bases left in between.

DNA of the CDR3: TGTGCCATCAAGGGGGGACTAGAAGTGGATACGCAGTATTTT. Translating gives CAIKGGLEVDTQYF. This chain joins TRBV10-3 and TRBJ2-3, with 8 positions matching TRBD2. Trimming removed 7 bases from V and 6 bases from J; junction bases left unmatched: 9. Per the germline V gene, CDR1 is ENHRY and CDR2 is SYGVKD. This CDR3 region has 14 residues.

This clonotype was counted a few times. The chain employs TRBV29-1 and TRBJ2-3; D not certain. Deletions cut 4 bases from V and 7 bases from J, with 12 bases between. The CDR3 contains 12 residues. Germline V gives CDR1 SQVTM, CDR2 ANQGSEA. In DNA, the CDR3 is TGCAGCGTTGGAGATCAGGCTTATACGCAGTATTTT. It yields the protein CSVGDQAYTQYF.

This chain uses TRBV4-1 with TRBJ2-3; D gene uncertain. Per the germline V gene, CDR1 is MGHRA and CDR2 is YSYEKL. Trimming removed 4 bases at V and 6 bases at J, with 11 bases between. The CDR3 runs 13 residues. The CDR3 DNA follows: TGCGCCAGCAGCCCGACTTACGTGGATACGCAGTATTTT. Translation gives CASSPTYVDTQYF.

This clonotype has more than one count but fewer than ten. The chain carries TRBV10-3 and TRBJ2-1; TRBD2 agrees at 8 bases. CDR1 ENHRY and CDR2 SYGVKD come from the germline V gene. The V gene end was trimmed by 0 bases and the J gene end by 1 base; junction bases not matched to a gene: 26. CDR3 length: 24 amino acids. DNA for the CDR3: TGTGCCATCAGTGAGTCGACCCCCTCCACTGGCGGGAGGCCTCCAACGAGGTCCTACAATGAGCAGTTCTTC. As protein: CAISESTPSTGGRPPTRSYNEQFF.